One sample yielded the 26 T cell receptor beta chains listed below, sequenced in a study of blood T cell repertoires in COVID-19. Assay used: immunoSEQ multiplex PCR; TCRdb lists only in-frame clones, some missing. The sample lists under 95,000 clones, 90% to 95% occurring once. Sequenced: peripheral blood. These receptors were obtained from a woman aged 45 to 65 in a cohort sampled during active COVID-19.

The rearrangement uses TRBV28 and TRBJ2-7; D gene unclear. From germline, CDR1 is MDHEN and CDR2 SYDVKM. CDR3 length: 11 residues. CDR3 DNA: TGTTCCACTGGTAGCATATACGAGCAGTACTTC. It encodes CSTGSIYEQYF.

The chain uses TRBV18 and TRBJ2-2; D is perhaps TRBD1 (5 bases). Germline-derived CDR1 and CDR2 are KGHSH and LQKENI. The CDR3 has 15 amino acids. Trimming shortened V by 1 base and J by 0 bases, and 6 bases separated the two germline ends. CDR3 in amino acids: CASSPQGANTGELFF. CDR3 in DNA: TGTGCCAGCTCACCACAAGGGGCGAACACCGGGGAGCTGTTTTTT.

The genes are TRBV27 and TRBJ1-6; TRBD1 matches at 9 bases. With 5 bases clipped from V and 9 bases from J, the junction kept 11 bases outside the gene matches. CDR1 and CDR2 from the germline V gene are MNHEY and SMNVEV (reference sequence). This CDR3 contains 16 residues. The CDR3 nucleotides are TGTGCCAGCAGTACCACAGGGGGCGCTTTCGCTTCACCCCTCCACTTT. It codes for CASSTTGGAFASPLHF.

CDR3 DNA: TGTGCCAGCAGTTCCGTCGCCTACGGAGCTTTCTTT. Residues: CASSSVAYGAFF. The chain is built from TRBV6-5 and TRBJ1-1; D is unclear. There are 12 residues in the CDR3. V lost 4 bases and J lost 10, with 13 bases in between. From germline, CDR1 is MNHEY and CDR2 SVGAGI.

The chain combines TRBV4-1 with TRBJ1-4; D gene unclear. Trimming took 0 bases from V and 5 from J, leaving 10 bases between them. CDR1 MGHRA and CDR2 YSYEKL come from the germline V gene. The CDR3 consists of 15 residues. CDR3 region: CASSQETGLNEKLFF. CDR3 coding DNA: TGCGCCAGCAGCCAAGAAACCGGACTGAATGAAAAACTGTTTTTT.

The rearrangement uses TRBV5-1 and TRBJ2-5, with D perhaps matching TRBD1 (6 bases). CDR1 and CDR2 from the germline V gene are SGHRS and YFSETQ. Trimming stripped 4 bases from V and 4 bases from J, with 23 bases between. The CDR3 length is 17 residues. In DNA, the CDR3 is TGCGCCAGCAGCCCCGCGGTGATTGGACAGAGGTCAGAGACCCAGTACTTC. Translation gives CASSPAVIGQRSETQYF.

The rearrangement links TRBV14 to TRBJ2-7, with D perhaps TRBD1 (6 bases). V dropped 6 bases and J dropped 5 bases, with 14 bases sitting between them. The CDR3 runs 13 residues. CDR1 and CDR2 from the germline V gene are SGHDN and FVKESK. CDR3 in amino acids: CASRHRAPHEQYF. In DNA, the CDR3 is TGTGCCAGCAGACACAGGGCCCCCCACGAGCAGTACTTC.

V usage is TRBV18 and J usage is TRBJ1-2; 7 bases align to TRBD1. Germline CDR1 reads KGHSH; CDR2 reads LQKENI. V dropped 3 bases and J dropped 5; count of bases not matched to a gene: 9. The CDR3 spans 15 residues. The CDR3 nucleotides read TGTGCCAGCTCACCCGGGACAGTGGAAGGGTATGGCTACACCTTC. Its protein is CASSPGTVEGYGYTF.

The CDR3 nucleotides read TGTGCCAGCAGCCAAGTGGGACTAGCAAGGGCCGGGGAGCTGTTTTTT. Translating it yields CASSQVGLARAGELFF. The chain links TRBV3-1 (or the pseudogene TRBV3-2) to TRBJ2-2, with TRBD2 matching over 9 bases. Looked up from germline, CDR1 is LGHDT and CDR2 is YNNKEL (reference sequence). J gave up 6 bases and V 1 base, and 6 bases lay outside the gene matches. The CDR3 runs to 16 residues.

The chain combines TRBV27 with TRBJ1-6; D is perhaps TRBD1 (5 bases). Germline CDR1 MNHEY, CDR2 SMNVEV (reference sequence). This CDR3 region has 15 residues. Between the trimmed V and J ends, which lost 0 bases and 7 bases, there was a span of 10 bases. This CDR3 is CASSLSQVRNSPLHF. CDR3 sequence (DNA): TGTGCCAGCAGTTTATCACAGGTTCGAAATTCACCCCTCCACTTT.

The genes are TRBV7-9 and TRBJ2-1; 7 bases map to TRBD2. Trimming took 1 base from V and 4 from J; bases not matched to a gene: 7. The CDR3 contains 16 residues. CDR1 is SEHNR, CDR2 FQNEAQ, per germline (reference sequence). The CDR3 bases are TGTGCCAGCAGCTTAGAAGGTCGGGGGGTTTACAATGAGCAGTTCTTC. Its translation is CASSLEGRGVYNEQFF.

J is TRBJ1-3 and V is TRBV29-1, with D unresolved. Per the germline V gene, CDR1 is SQVTM and CDR2 is ANQGSEA. The CDR3 is made up of 14 amino acids. Trimming removed 3 bases at V and 3 bases at J, with 12 bases between. CDR3 amino acids: CSVDFGGLGNTIYF. Written as DNA, the CDR3 is TGCAGCGTTGATTTCGGAGGGCTTGGAAACACCATATATTTT. Full variable domain (remainder filled in from reference TRBV29-1 and TRBJ1-3): SAVISQKPSRDICQRGTSLTIQCQVDSQVTMMFWYRQQPGQSLTLIATANQGSEATYESGFVIDKFPISRPNLTFSTLTVSNMSPEDSSIYLCSVDFGGLGNTIYFGEGSWLTVV.

The chain has TRBV4-2 and TRBJ2-7; possible D gene TRBD2, 5 bases. CDR1 and CDR2 from the germline V gene are LGHNA and YNFKEQ. Between the trimmed V and J ends, which lost 0 bases and 6 bases, there was a span of 15 bases. The CDR3 contains 15 residues. CDR3 residues: CASSQDSVIRSEQYF. Written as DNA, the CDR3 is TGTGCCAGCAGCCAAGATAGCGTAATCCGGTCCGAGCAGTACTTC.

The chain employs TRBV7-9 and TRBJ1-2; TRBD1 agrees at 8 bases. The CDR3 runs to 16 residues. Germline V gives CDR1 SEHNR, CDR2 FQNEAQ (reference sequence). Unmatched junction bases numbered 16, after V lost 8 bases and J lost 5 bases. CDR3 in DNA: TGTGCCAGCGGATCCCGGGAAGCTCAGGGGGCGTATGGCTACACCTTC. Amino acids: CASGSREAQGAYGYTF.

The rearrangement joins TRBV5-5 to TRBJ1-1; D is ambiguous. V was clipped by 1 base and J by 0 bases, with 7 bases between them. CDR3 size: 14 residues. The germline CDR1 and CDR2 sequences are SGHKS and YYEKEE (reference sequence). The CDR3 DNA reads as TGTGCCAGCAGCTTGTTGTCTATGAACACTGAAGCTTTCTTT. Amino acid sequence: CASSLLSMNTEAFF.

This clone was seen more than once but under ten times. In nucleotides, the CDR3 is TGTGCCAGCAGTTCACAGGGTGGCAGCAATCAGCCCCAGCATTTT. Amino acids: CASSSQGGSNQPQHF. The chain is built from TRBV2 and TRBJ1-5; tentative D call: TRBD1 (6 bases). The CDR3 runs 15 residues. Between the trimmed V and J ends, which lost 5 bases and 1 base, there was a span of 12 bases. Germline V gene sequence: CDR1 SNHLY, CDR2 FYNNEI.

The chain combines TRBV6-5 with TRBJ1-1; the D gene is possibly TRBD1 (5 bases). Germline CDR1 MNHEY, CDR2 SVGAGI. The CDR3 runs to 15 residues. V shed 7 bases and J shed 8 bases, with 23 bases lying between them. The CDR3 region is CASTVMAGQGEEAFF. The CDR3, as DNA: TGTGCCAGCACAGTGATGGCGGGGCAGGGCGAGGAAGCTTTCTTT.

This rearrangement joins TRBV9 to TRBJ2-7; D is uncertain. The CDR3 is made up of 13 amino acids. CDR1 is SGDLS and CDR2 is YYNGEE in the germline V gene. V was shortened by 0 bases and J by 4 bases, with 8 bases between the two germline ends. The CDR3 loop reads CASSVGPDYEQYF. The CDR3 nucleotides are TGTGCCAGCAGCGTAGGGCCAGATTACGAGCAGTACTTC.

V usage is TRBV5-1 and J usage is TRBJ2-7; D perhaps matches TRBD2 (5 bases). Trimming removed 3 bases from V and 0 bases from J, with 10 bases in between. CDR3 length: 14 amino acids. CDR1 is SGHRS, CDR2 YFSETQ, per germline. In DNA, the CDR3 is TGCGCCAGCAGCTCGGCTACTAGCTCCTACGAGCAGTACTTC. This translates into CASSSATSSYEQYF.

The V and J genes are TRBV7-3 and TRBJ1-1; 7 bases fit TRBD1. This CDR3 comprises 15 residues. Germline CDR1 and CDR2: SGHTA and FQGTGA. Unmatched junction bases numbered 15, after V lost 5 bases and J lost 9 bases. The CDR3 protein is CASSPTGQDNNKAFF. CDR3 in DNA: TGTGCCAGCAGCCCAACCGGACAGGACAATAATAAAGCTTTCTTT.

The rearrangement links TRBV30 to TRBJ2-7; 7 nucleotides align to TRBD1. CDR1 and CDR2 (germline): GTSNPN, SVGIG (reference sequence). Germline trimming cut 2 bases from V and 3 bases from J; bases unmatched to any gene: 7. This CDR3 has 14 amino acids. The CDR3 DNA reads TGTGCCTGGAGTAAGAACCGGGACAGCTACGAGCAGTACTTC. Its translation: CAWSKNRDSYEQYF.

The V and J genes are TRBV4-1 and TRBJ2-4; 9 bases map to TRBD1. Germline V gives CDR1 MGHRA, CDR2 YSYEKL. The CDR3 sequence is 19 residues long. The ends lost 0 bases at V and 0 bases at J; junction bases unmatched: 9. CDR3 region: CASSQDRDRARIAKNIQYF. The DNA of the CDR3 is TGCGCCAGCAGCCAAGATCGGGACAGGGCAAGAATAGCCAAAAACATTCAGTACTTC.

The chain employs TRBV6-6 and TRBJ2-1; D may be TRBD2 (6 bases). This CDR3 is 14 amino acids long. CDR1 and CDR2 (germline): MNHNY, SVGAGI (reference sequence). Deletions cut 7 bases from V and 5 bases from J, with 15 bases between. The CDR3 region has the DNA TGTGCCAGCACTTCGGGAGCGGTACACAATGAGCAGTTCTTC. Its protein product is CASTSGAVHNEQFF.

The V gene is TRBV7-9, the J gene TRBJ2-1; 8 bases are a match to TRBD2. J was trimmed by 3 bases and V by 3 bases; bases with no gene match: 4. This CDR3 spans 15 amino acids. Germline V lookup: CDR1 SEHNR, CDR2 FQNEAQ (reference sequence). CDR3 amino acids: CASSFSGTLYNEQFF. The CDR3 DNA reads as TGTGCCAGCAGCTTTAGCGGGACCCTCTACAATGAGCAGTTCTTC.

This chain joins TRBV5-4 and TRBJ1-2; D not certain. Germline CDR1 SGHNT, CDR2 YYREEE (reference sequence). The CDR3 totals 12 residues. Trimming stripped 3 bases from V and 8 bases from J, with 11 bases between. The DNA for the CDR3 is TGTGCCAGCAGCTCCGAAGGCGGGGGCTACACCTTC. It yields the protein CASSSEGGGYTF.

The chain recombines TRBV2 with TRBJ1-1; unclear D gene. Between the trimmed V and J ends, which lost 8 bases and 3 bases, there was a span of 10 bases. The CDR3 sequence is 12 residues long. Germline V gene lookup returns CDR1 SNHLY and CDR2 FYNNEI. The CDR3 coding sequence is TGTGCCAGCTCCTCCGGGTACACTGAAGCTTTCTTT. Its translation: CASSSGYTEAFF.